A single sample gave rise to the 5 T cell receptor beta chains below, sequenced in a study of Ad26.COV2.S vaccination and SARS-CoV-2 variants. Assay used: immunoSEQ multiplex PCR; TCRdb lists only in-frame clones, some missing. The sample lists some 250,000 clones, approximately 90% seen once, with about 10% in the top ten. Treatment reported: 19 received Ad26.COV2.S at low or high dose, single or two shots; several received placebo; per-sample allocation not given. The study sampled participants on day 63 after the first vaccine or placebo injection. Source: peripheral blood, taken in a trial of Ad26.COV2.S vaccine versus placebo. Receptors originate from a person aged 18-65 years who received the Ad26.COV2.S COVID-19 vaccine or a placebo.

CDR3 sequence (DNA): TGTGCCAGCAGGGTGACTAGCGGGAGGCCATACGAGCAGTACTTC. This codes for CASRVTSGRPYEQYF. This rearrangement joins TRBV28 to TRBJ2-7, with 13 bases matching TRBD2. After removal of 6 bases from V and 4 bases from J, the junction contained 6 bases not matched to a gene. Germline V gene lookup returns CDR1 MDHEN and CDR2 SYDVKM. CDR3 length: 15 residues.

The chain recombines TRBV3-1 (or the pseudogene TRBV3-2) with TRBJ1-4, with a weak D call TRBD1 (5 bases). CDR1 and CDR2 (germline): LGHDT, YNNKEL (reference sequence). Trimming removed 4 bases at V and 10 bases at J, with 16 bases between. CDR3 length: 14 amino acids. The chain's CDR3 is CASSLQQRGGKLFF. The CDR3 DNA reads TGTGCCAGCAGCCTACAACAAAGGGGAGGAAAACTGTTTTTT.

CDR3 in DNA: TGTGCCAGCAGTGGGACGGGGTGGGAGCTGTTTTTT. Translation: CASSGTGWELFF. The chain recombines TRBV9 with TRBJ2-2, with D possibly being TRBD1 or TRBD2 (5 bases each). Trimming removed 5 bases at V and 9 bases at J, with 11 bases between. The germline V gene encodes CDR1 SGDLS and CDR2 YYNGEE. The CDR3 runs 12 residues.

The table lists this clone with a few counts. This chain uses TRBV19 with TRBJ1-4, with D uncertain. The CDR3 runs 15 residues. Germline assignment: CDR1 LNHDA and CDR2 SQIVND (reference sequence). Trimming cost V 1 base and J 1 base, with 7 bases left between them. CDR3 protein: CASSIGGVTNEKLFF. The DNA for the CDR3 is TGTGCCAGTAGTATAGGGGGAGTAACTAATGAAAAACTGTTTTTT.

The chain links TRBV2 to TRBJ2-1; possibly TRBD2 for D (6 bases). Germline CDR1 reads SNHLY; CDR2 reads FYNNEI. The CDR3 length is 18 residues. V was clipped by 5 bases and J by 1 base, with 21 bases between them. The CDR3 DNA sequence: TGTGCCAGCAGTACGCGCCAAGTAGCGGTCCGGTCCTACAATGAGCAGTTCTTC. Protein: CASSTRQVAVRSYNEQFF.